These T cell receptor beta chains were read from a single sample in a study of T cells after yellow fever vaccination. One entry per CDR3 protein results from TCRdb running MiXCR on the 5' RACE reads. The repertoire consists of just under 600,000 distinct CDR3 sequences, with approximately 12% occurring once and the leading ten covering roughly 13%. The specimen was PBMCs, collected on the day of the yellow fever booster vaccination. The receptors here all came from a young man who received the YFV17D yellow fever vaccine. The CDR3 runs from the conserved cysteine through the conserved F or W. D genes are given only for firm matches. Expanded clones get a size class; other rows say once, few or many, or leave the size out.

cdr3_nt	cdr3_aa	v_call	j_call	clone_size	d_call
TGTGCCAGCAGTTTAATCCCTCTCGGACACGGTAAAGGCGAGCAGTACTTC	CASSLIPLGHGKGEQYF	TRBV27	TRBJ2-7	.	.
TGTGCCAGTAGTTTGGACAGACTGTACGAGCAGTACTTC	CASSLDRLYEQYF	TRBV19	TRBJ2-7	few	.
TGTGCCAGCAGGGCCTCCGGGACAGGGAGGAACATTCAGTACTTC	CASRASGTGRNIQYF	TRBV12-3/TRBV12-4	TRBJ2-4	.	TRBD1
TGTGCCAGCAGTTCGTTTATTGGCTACACCTTC	CASSSFIGYTF	TRBV12-3/TRBV12-4	TRBJ1-2	few	.
TGTGCCAGCAGCTTGCTGGGACAGGGATACGGCGGGGAGCTGTTTTTT	CASSLLGQGYGGELFF	TRBV5-8	TRBJ2-2	.	TRBD1
TGTGCCAGCAGCCGGGACTATGGAGACTATGGCTACACCTTC	CASSRDYGDYGYTF	TRBV6-5	TRBJ1-2	few	.
TGCAGTGCTAGCGGGAGGAGTAATGAGCAGTTCTTC	CSASGRSNEQFF	TRBV20-1	TRBJ2-1	few	TRBD2
TGCGCCAGCAGCTTGAGGGGAGTGGATGCTGAAGCTTTCTTT	CASSLRGVDAEAFF	TRBV5-1	TRBJ1-1	.	.
TGTGCCAGCACGATTGCGGGTAGCACAGATACGCAGTATTTT	CASTIAGSTDTQYF	TRBV5-4	TRBJ2-3	.	.
TGTGCCAGCAGCCCGAGACCTAGCGGGAGTCTACCGAGCTCCTACAATGAGCAGTTCTTC	CASSPRPSGSLPSSYNEQFF	TRBV14	TRBJ2-1	.	TRBD2